Listed here is a single T cell receptor beta chain. The data were taken from a study of T cell changes during pregnancy in multiple sclerosis. Sequencing used immunoSEQ multiplex PCR; TCRdb keeps in-frame clones, though not all of them. The sample lists under 35,000 clones, under 90% occurring once. Germline lookup yields CDR1 MNHEY and CDR2 SMNVEV (reference sequence). The ends lost 6 bases at V and 0 bases at J; junction bases unmatched: 14. This CDR3 is built from 18 residues. Material: CD8+ T cells from peripheral blood mononuclear cells, obtained after pregnancy. The chain is built from TRBV27 and TRBJ2-3, with 8 bases fitting TRBD2. This receptor was identified in a female donor with multiple sclerosis, enrolled in a pregnancy study. Here the CDR3 reads CASSQLRSGGSSTDTQYF. CDR3 nucleotides: TGTGCCAGCAGCCAGCTCCGGTCGGGGGGGTCTAGCACAGATACGCAGTATTTT.